This T cell receptor beta chain appears in the sequencing data of a study of blood T cell repertoires in COVID-19. About the research overall: PBMCs, B-cell-depleted T cells, or T cells were the source of the cDNA or gDNA that made up the material.

Self-reported history from a screening survey and questionnaire set each donor's cohort. It was within 2 weeks before study entry that exposed participants met a COVID-19 case. The CDR3 is 15 residues long. Trimming stripped 4 bases from V and 4 bases from J, with 14 bases between. Germline values: CDR1 LGHDT, CDR2 YNNKEL (reference sequence). This clone turned up a few times. Authors' analysis steps: Estimated nucleated cell counts came from reference gene primer amplification. The method was immunoSEQ multiplex PCR; TCRdb's version includes in-frame clones alone and lacks a portion of them. V, J and clone size derive from that table, while D and trimming were established from the DNA sequence. Here the sample spans around 170,000 clones, 80% being singletons.

The receptor comes from a man in his 60s who had been exposed to COVID-19. The sample taken for sequencing was PBMCs or T cells enriched from blood (not recorded which). The genes are TRBV3-1 (or the pseudogene TRBV3-2) and TRBJ1-3; possibly TRBD1 for D (6 bases). CDR3 amino acids: CASSLTGTPGNTIYF. For the CDR3, the DNA is TGTGCCAGCAGCCTTACCGGGACACCAGGAAACACCATATATTTT.